The next 29 T cell receptor beta chains were all read from a single sample in a study of CD8 T cells in Susac syndrome. Reverse transcription of about 0.5 to 1 ug RNA was carried out with random hexamers. TCRdb analysed the immunoSEQ multiplex PCR reads with MiXCR anew, one entry per CDR3 protein. The data show roughly 200,000 distinct CDR3 sequences, approximately 94% seen once. Sequenced input: CD4+ T cells from PBMCs. The receptors were sampled from a human donor with multiple sclerosis.

The rearrangement uses TRBV6-1 and TRBJ2-7; 7 nucleotides agree with TRBD1. The V gene's germline CDR1 is MNHNS and CDR2 SASEGT. This CDR3 has 16 amino acids. The J segment lost 6 bases and the V segment lost 5 bases, leaving 16 bases of the junction unmatched. In nucleotides, the CDR3 is TGTGCCAGCAGTCCAACTTTAGGGGGCCCGGTGAGCGAGCAGTACTTC. It is translated as CASSPTLGGPVSEQYF.

The chain carries TRBV3-1 and TRBJ1-1, with D unclear. CDR1 is LGHDT, CDR2 YNNKEL, per germline (reference sequence). Trimming cost V 6 bases and J 7 bases, with 18 bases left between them. CDR3 length equals 14 residues. CDR3 residues: CASSLIPGNNEAFF. In nucleotides, the CDR3 is TGTGCCAGCAGTCTCATCCCGGGGAATAATGAAGCTTTCTTT.

V usage is TRBV20-1 and J usage is TRBJ1-6; D is uncertain. Germline V gene lookup returns CDR1 DFQATT and CDR2 SNEGSKA (reference sequence). Trimming cost V 5 bases and J 12 bases, with 20 bases left between them. The CDR3 extends over 14 amino acids. CDR3 residues: CSARLGSSGGPLHF. CDR3 nucleotide sequence: TGCAGTGCTCGCCTCGGAAGTAGCGGCGGACCCCTCCACTTT.

V is TRBV5-1 and J is TRBJ2-5; possibly TRBD1 for D (6 bases). The CDR3 consists of 14 residues. Germline CDR1 reads SGHRS; CDR2 reads YFSETQ. With 2 bases removed from V and 5 bases from J, the gap between germline ends came to 13 bases. CDR3 bases: TGCGCCAGCAGCTTCGATGGGGGCGGTGAGACCCAGTACTTC. Residues: CASSFDGGGETQYF. Complete variable domain (other parts from reference TRBV5-1 and TRBJ2-5): KAGVTQTPRYLIKTRGQQVTLSCSPISGHRSVSWYQQTPGQGLQFLFEYFSETQRNKGNFPGRFSGRQFSNSRSEMNVSTLELGDSALYLCASSFDGGGETQYFGPGTRLLVL.

The chain combines TRBV9 with TRBJ1-1; D unclear. The CDR3 loop spans 13 amino acids. The V and J ends lost 1 base and 4 bases respectively, with 8 bases between them. Germline V gives CDR1 SGDLS, CDR2 YYNGEE. The DNA for the CDR3 is TGTGCCAGCAGCGTACCCGAGGGCACTGAAGCTTTCTTT. As protein: CASSVPEGTEAFF.

The V and J genes are TRBV30 and TRBJ1-1; D is ambiguous. Germline-derived CDR1 and CDR2 are GTSNPN and SVGIG (reference sequence). The ends were cut back, 1 base at V and 1 base at J, with 7 bases in the middle. There are 13 residues in the CDR3. The DNA of the CDR3 is TGTGCCTGGAGTGGGAGGTGGAACACTGAAGCTTTCTTT. It encodes CAWSGRWNTEAFF.

J is TRBJ2-1 and V is TRBV4-1, with unresolved D. Germline-derived CDR1 and CDR2 are MGHRA and YSYEKL. V lost 3 bases and J 7 bases, leaving 4 bases between the germline ends. The CDR3 sequence is 11 residues long. CDR3 bases: TGCGCCAGCAGCCATTGGAATGAGCAGTTCTTC. It translates to CASSHWNEQFF.

CDR3 in amino acids: CASSPVGSETQYF. CDR3 bases: TGCGCCAGCAGCCCTGTTGGTAGCGAGACCCAGTACTTC. The chain joins TRBV5-1 to TRBJ2-5; D is unclear. Germline CDR1 reads SGHRS; CDR2 reads YFSETQ. This CDR3 contains 13 residues. Trimming stripped 4 bases from V and 5 bases from J, with 12 bases between.

The chain combines TRBV29-1 with TRBJ1-4, with D hard to call. The CDR3 runs to 14 residues. Trimming removed 6 bases from V and 4 bases from J, with 15 bases in between. Germline CDR1 SQVTM, CDR2 ANQGSEA. Here the CDR3 reads CSVSYRAFNEKLFF. DNA for the CDR3: TGCAGCGTCTCTTACAGAGCATTTAATGAAAAACTGTTTTTT.

The CDR3, as DNA: TGTGCCAGCAGGAGGGGGCAACTCAACACTGAAGCTTTCTTT. Its translation: CASRRGQLNTEAFF. The chain is built from TRBV7-9 and TRBJ1-1, with 7 nucleotides matching TRBD1. Germline CDR1 reads SEHNR; CDR2 reads FQNEAQ (reference sequence). Trimming at V came to 6 bases and at J to 2 bases, leaving 6 bases not matched to a gene. CDR3 length: 14 residues.

The V and J genes are TRBV13 and TRBJ1-1; 11 nucleotides line up with TRBD1. CDR3 size: 17 residues. Unmatched junction bases numbered 14, after V lost 6 bases and J lost 5 bases. The germline V gene has CDR1 PRHDT and CDR2 FYEKMQ (reference sequence). The chain's CDR3 is CASSSLDRGRVGTEAFF. In DNA, the CDR3 is TGTGCCAGCAGTTCTCTGGACAGGGGGCGCGTAGGGACTGAAGCTTTCTTT.

This sequence joins TRBV20-1 and TRBJ1-1; 7 bases are a match to TRBD1. The CDR3 contains 15 residues. Looked up from germline, CDR1 is DFQATT and CDR2 is SNEGSKA (reference sequence). Trimming took 1 base from V and 4 from J; bases not matched to a gene: 9. The CDR3 sequence is CSARGQGGLSTEAFF. CDR3 coding DNA: TGCAGTGCTAGAGGACAGGGCGGTTTGAGCACTGAAGCTTTCTTT.

The chain uses TRBV2 and TRBJ2-4; maybe TRBD2 (5 bases). V shed 8 bases and J shed 1 base, with 12 bases lying between them. The CDR3 has 14 amino acids. Per germline, CDR1 SNHLY and CDR2 FYNNEI. The CDR3 spells CASRGIGAKNIQYF. The CDR3 DNA sequence: TGTGCCAGCCGGGGAATCGGGGCCAAAAACATTCAGTACTTC.

The chain joins TRBV29-1 to TRBJ2-1; TRBD2 aligns across 11 bases. Looked up from germline, CDR1 is SQVTM and CDR2 is ANQGSEA. The CDR3 contains 14 residues. The ends lost 3 bases at V and 4 bases at J; junction bases unmatched: 2. CDR3 region: CSVDRLAGYNEQFF. In DNA form, the CDR3 reads TGCAGCGTTGACCGACTAGCGGGGTACAATGAGCAGTTCTTC.

The rearrangement joins TRBV28 to TRBJ2-5; 9 nucleotides align to TRBD2. Germline V CDR1 and CDR2: MDHEN, SYDVKM. V was clipped by 2 bases and J by 6 bases; unmatched bases: 7. The CDR3 runs 15 residues. Here the CDR3 DNA reads TGTGCCAGCAGTTTAGGGGGACTAGCAGGGAAGACCCAGTACTTC. It specifies CASSLGGLAGKTQYF.

The chain employs TRBV9 and TRBJ2-2, with D possibly being TRBD1 or TRBD2 (5 bases each). The CDR3 has 14 residues. Germline V gene sequence: CDR1 SGDLS, CDR2 YYNGEE. Trimming took off 0 bases at V and 7 bases at J, with 10 bases between the two ends. The CDR3 protein is CASSVGGSGGELFF. DNA of the CDR3: TGTGCCAGCAGCGTAGGGGGGTCCGGCGGGGAGCTGTTTTTT.

This chain links TRBV4-3 with TRBJ2-1, with a tentative D call TRBD2 (7 bases). The V gene lost 4 bases and the J gene lost 8 bases, with 24 bases spanning the gap. The CDR3 length is 17 residues. Looked up from germline, CDR1 is LGHNA and CDR2 is YSLEER. DNA of the CDR3: TGCGCCAGCAGCCTCTTAAACCTTCGGGGGGCCGGCGATGAGCAGTTCTTC. Translation: CASSLLNLRGAGDEQFF.

This chain joins TRBV5-6 and TRBJ2-5, with D perhaps TRBD1 (5 bases). This CDR3 has 16 residues. V was clipped by 1 base and J by 2 bases, with 15 bases between them. Germline assignment: CDR1 SGHDT and CDR2 YYEEEE. The CDR3 bases are TGTGCCAGCAGCTTGCCAGGGATGTTCGATCAAGAGACCCAGTACTTC. Encoded protein: CASSLPGMFDQETQYF.

This clonotype was seen a handful of times. The chain is built from TRBV25-1 and TRBJ2-7; TRBD2 might be the D (6 bases). Germline V gene sequence: CDR1 MGHDK, CDR2 SYGVNS. The CDR3 spans 14 residues. Trimming shortened V by 5 bases and J by 0 bases, and 11 bases separated the two germline ends. The CDR3 loop is CASSRGGSSYEQYF. CDR3 nucleotides: TGTGCCAGCAGTCGAGGAGGGAGCTCCTACGAGCAGTACTTC.

The genes are TRBV7-3 and TRBJ2-3; a possible D gene is TRBD2 (7 bases). The CDR3 sequence is 17 residues long. The germline CDR1 and CDR2 sequences are SGHTA and FQGTGA. The germline V and J ends were trimmed by 5 bases and 3 bases, with 21 bases remaining between them. The CDR3 loop reads CASSPRSAGAYTDTQYF. The CDR3 nucleotides read TGTGCCAGCAGCCCACGTTCGGCGGGGGCTTATACAGATACGCAGTATTTT.

The rearrangement joins TRBV12-5 to TRBJ1-6, with TRBD1 matching over 10 bases. Germline V gene data show CDR1 as LGHNT and CDR2 as FRNRAP. There are 15 residues in the CDR3. V was pared by 7 bases and J by 7 bases, with 7 bases of the junction left unmatched. The CDR3 is CASAVGGQGNSPLHF. For the CDR3, the DNA is TGTGCTAGTGCCGTGGGGGGACAGGGGAATTCACCCCTCCACTTT.

The rearrangement joins TRBV2 to TRBJ2-5, with TRBD1 as a possible D gene (6 bases). Germline V CDR1 and CDR2: SNHLY, FYNNEI. The CDR3 covers 13 residues. The V end lost 4 bases, the J end lost 4 bases, and 10 bases lay between the germline ends. The CDR3 region has the DNA TGTGCCAGCAGTGTCAGGGGTAGAGAGACCCAGTACTTC. As protein: CASSVRGRETQYF.

The gene calls are TRBV20-1 and TRBJ2-5, with 11 bases matching TRBD2. The length of the CDR3 is 13 residues. Germline CDR1 is DFQATT and CDR2 is SNEGSKA (reference sequence). With V trimmed by 5 bases and J by 7 bases, 6 bases remained unmatched. CDR3 region: CSAGSGGAGTQYF. In DNA form, the CDR3 reads TGCAGTGCTGGTAGCGGGGGGGCGGGGACCCAGTACTTC.

This clonotype was seen a handful of times. The chain uses TRBV5-4 and TRBJ2-3; D may be TRBD1 or TRBD2 (5 bases each). The CDR3 runs to 13 residues. V dropped 1 base and J dropped 4 bases, with 7 bases sitting between them. Germline V gene lookup returns CDR1 SGHNT and CDR2 YYREEE (reference sequence). CDR3 sequence reads: CASSLPGPDTQYF. Here the CDR3 DNA reads TGTGCCAGCAGCTTGCCGGGACCAGATACGCAGTATTTT.

The rearrangement uses TRBV6-2 or TRBV6-3 and TRBJ1-5; 8 nucleotides line up with TRBD1. V shed 5 bases, J shed 6 bases, and the junction held 6 bases outside the gene matches. Germline V gives CDR1 MNHEY, CDR2 SVGEGT. The CDR3 has 14 residues. The CDR3 loop is CASSRRTGSQPQHF. DNA for the CDR3: TGTGCCAGCAGTCGGCGGACAGGGTCTCAGCCCCAGCATTTT.

This clonotype was counted once. The chain uses TRBV5-1 and TRBJ1-1, with 7 bases identical to TRBD1. Germline lookup yields CDR1 SGHRS and CDR2 YFSETQ. The CDR3 has 15 amino acids. Trimming cost V 2 bases and J 5 bases; bases outside gene matches: 9. CDR3 in amino acids: CASSFMTGMSTEAFF. The CDR3 DNA is TGCGCCAGCAGCTTTATGACAGGGATGAGTACTGAAGCTTTCTTT.

V and J are TRBV30 and TRBJ1-3; no reliable D call. CDR1 is GTSNPN and CDR2 is SVGIG in the germline V gene (reference sequence). The CDR3 is 12 amino acids. Trimming cost V 4 bases and J 2 bases, with 6 bases left between them. Here the CDR3 DNA reads TGTGCCTGGAAGGGAGCTGGAAACACCATATATTTT. This codes for CAWKGAGNTIYF.

The chain recombines TRBV7-7 with TRBJ2-3; 8 nucleotides align to TRBD2. Germline V CDR1 and CDR2: SSHAT, FNYEAQ (reference sequence). The CDR3 consists of 15 residues. J was trimmed by 0 bases and V by 6 bases; bases with no gene match: 5. The CDR3 DNA reads TGTGCCAGCAGTCCCTCGGGGGGGAGCACAGATACGCAGTATTTT. Its translation is CASSPSGGSTDTQYF.

This sequence joins TRBV27 and TRBJ2-1; 9 bases fit TRBD2. Trimming at V came to 2 bases and at J to 6 bases, leaving 5 bases not matched to a gene. This CDR3 is built from 15 residues. Germline lookup yields CDR1 MNHEY and CDR2 SMNVEV (reference sequence). The CDR3 DNA reads TGTGCCAGCAGTTTAGAGCGGGGGGCAGCCAATGAGCAGTTCTTC. Amino acids: CASSLERGAANEQFF.